This TCR beta chain stems from a study of cytomegalovirus exposure and HLA in healthy donors. Study as a whole: The platform used for the approximately 120 validation repertoires matched that of the roughly 720 first-cohort repertoires, a later analysis reported.

The donors formed part of the 120-subject validation cohort, distinct from the roughly 700-subject first cohort. The protocol was immunoSEQ multiplex PCR, while the TCRdb copy is restricted to in-frame clones and leaves out a portion. The data hold roughly 63,000 clones, with around 89% observed a single time. V lost 6 bases and J lost 2; bases outside the gene matches: 14. Per the germline V gene, CDR1 is MDHEN and CDR2 is SYDVKM. The CDR3 is 17 amino acids. The gene calls are TRBV28 and TRBJ1-2; the match to TRBD1 covers 8 bases. The sample consisted of PBMCs. The receptor was derived from a woman in her late teens or twenties in good health and CMV-seronegative. The CDR3 loop is CASSTGHRGVLNYGYTF. The DNA for the CDR3 is TGTGCCAGCAGCACGGGGCACAGGGGGGTTTTGAACTATGGCTACACCTTC.